This paragraph covers one T cell receptor (beta chain) sequence. Participants in the exposed group had met a COVID-19 case in the 2 weeks before joining the study. Source study methods: Reference gene primers were amplified, and this amplification served to estimate nucleated cell counts. Assay used: immunoSEQ multiplex PCR; TCRdb lists only in-frame clones, some missing. That table is the source of V, J and clone size, and D and trimming were worked out from the DNA. The sample shows 130,000 to 150,000 clones, about four fifths of them seen only once. This entry belongs to a study of blood T cell repertoires in COVID-19. This CDR3 is 16 amino acids long. Germline values: CDR1 MDHEN, CDR2 SYDVKM. The V gene lost 6 bases and the J gene lost 2 bases, with 19 bases spanning the gap.

Sequenced input: PBMCs or T cells enriched from blood (not recorded which). The chain recombines TRBV28 with TRBJ2-5; D is perhaps TRBD1 (6 bases). This TCR was recovered from a woman aged 45-65 years who had been exposed to COVID-19. CDR3 DNA sequence: TGTGCCAGCAGGGGGACAAGGCTGGGGTATCAAGAGACCCAGTACTTC. Translated: CASRGTRLGYQETQYF.